A single T cell receptor (beta chain) is shown here with its context. This CDR3 spans 15 amino acids. Trimming removed 5 bases from V and 1 base from J; junction bases left unmatched: 6. Germline V CDR1 and CDR2: PRHDT, FYEKMQ (reference sequence). CD4+ cells were split into CD45RA+ naive and CD45RA-negative memory subsets. This sample is part of a study of shared clonotypes between healthy human individuals. Sequencing was at deep level. Assay: immunoSEQ multiplex PCR; the TCRdb copy retains only in-frame clones and omits some. The data hold approximately 1.5 million clones, with around 98% observed a single time.

The chain is built from TRBV13 and TRBJ1-1, with 8 bases lining up with TRBD1. The TCR was taken from a man aged 25 to 40 in good health. The sequencing input was naive CD4+ T cells sorted from blood. Stated subset: CD45RA+ positively selected. The CDR3 nucleotides read TGTGCCAGCAGCCACGGACAGGGATGGAACACTGAAGCTTTCTTT. Amino acids: CASSHGQGWNTEAFF.